The 13 T cell receptor beta chains below come from one sample, sequenced in a study of blood T cell repertoires in COVID-19. Libraries were prepared by immunoSEQ multiplex PCR; TCRdb keeps only in-frame clonotypes and omits some of them. The profile shows 20,000 to 30,000 clones, roughly 92% of them singletons. Source material: peripheral blood. These receptors all come from a woman in her forties or fifties with active COVID-19.

The chain combines TRBV14 with TRBJ2-7, with 11 bases that match TRBD1. The CDR3 is 17 residues long. The germline V gene encodes CDR1 SGHDN and CDR2 FVKESK. Trimming cost V 1 base and J 5 bases; bases outside gene matches: 10. The CDR3 DNA is TGTGCCAGCAGCCAAGCCCCTAGGACAGGGGGCGTGGACGAGCAGTACTTC. Its protein product is CASSQAPRTGGVDEQYF.

The V gene is TRBV27, the J gene TRBJ1-5; D is uncertain. The CDR3 spans 15 residues. The V end lost 6 bases, the J end lost 4 bases, and 16 bases lay between the germline ends. CDR1 MNHEY and CDR2 SMNVEV come from the germline V gene (reference sequence). CDR3 in amino acids: CASRVRAGINQPQHF. The CDR3 DNA reads as TGTGCCAGCAGAGTAAGGGCGGGGATAAATCAGCCCCAGCATTTT.

The V gene is TRBV28, the J gene TRBJ1-5; TRBD1 is a possible D gene (6 bases). Trimming pared 3 bases from V and 2 bases from J, leaving 11 bases between. CDR3 length: 15 residues. CDR1 is MDHEN and CDR2 is SYDVKM in the germline V gene. The CDR3 protein is CASSFMGQGNQPQHF. The CDR3 DNA reads TGTGCCAGCAGTTTTATGGGACAAGGCAATCAGCCCCAGCATTTT.

This chain joins TRBV18 and TRBJ1-3; TRBD1 matches 8 bases. The CDR3 extends over 13 amino acids. V lost 8 bases to trimming and J lost 6 bases; unmatched junction nucleotides: 6. Germline V gene data show CDR1 as KGHSH and CDR2 as LQKENI. CDR3 in amino acids: CASTDRGINTIYF. CDR3 bases: TGTGCCAGCACCGACAGGGGTATAAACACCATATATTTT.

Worth noting for this clone: A read error may account for a junction end that differs from germline. The gene calls are TRBV7-7 and TRBJ2-5; D is ambiguous. Germline loops: CDR1 SSHAT, CDR2 FNYEAQ (reference sequence). This CDR3 contains 15 residues. The CDR3 protein is CASSFSTGPGETQYF. CDR3 DNA: TGTGCTAGCAGCTTTTCCACTGGCCCCGGGGAGACCCAGTACTTC.

CDR3 amino acids: CASSLGGLSTDTQYF. Written as DNA, the CDR3 is TGCGCCAGCAGCTTGGGAGGACTCAGCACAGATACGCAGTATTTT. This chain joins TRBV5-1 and TRBJ2-3; a possible D gene is TRBD2 (5 bases). Germline-derived CDR1 and CDR2 are SGHRS and YFSETQ. Trimming stripped 0 bases from V and 0 bases from J, with 8 bases between. The CDR3 is 15 amino acids.

CDR3 amino acids: CASSALGGGGDTQYF. The CDR3 coding sequence is TGCGCCAGCAGCGCTCTAGGCGGGGGCGGGGATACGCAGTATTTT. The chain carries TRBV5-1 and TRBJ2-3; D is possibly TRBD2 (7 bases). With 4 bases removed from V and 6 bases from J, the gap between germline ends came to 18 bases. CDR1 is SGHRS and CDR2 is YFSETQ in the germline V gene. CDR3 length equals 15 residues.

The chain recombines TRBV28 with TRBJ2-1, with 15 bases identical to TRBD2. The CDR3 loop spans 16 amino acids. With V trimmed by 3 bases and J by 4 bases, 1 base remained unmatched. Germline V gene lookup returns CDR1 MDHEN and CDR2 SYDVKM. The CDR3 DNA reads TGTGCCAGCAGTTTGGGACTAGCGGGGGGTTACAATGAGCAGTTCTTC. It encodes CASSLGLAGGYNEQFF.

The sample holds one count of this clone. V is TRBV19 and J is TRBJ1-5; no reliable D call. Germline loops: CDR1 LNHDA, CDR2 SQIVND (reference sequence). V lost 2 bases and J 0 bases, leaving 8 bases between the germline ends. This CDR3 is 15 amino acids long. The CDR3 coding sequence is TGTGCCAGTAGTATAATTGAGTATAGCAATCAGCCCCAGCATTTT. The encoded protein is CASSIIEYSNQPQHF.

The chain links TRBV5-1 to TRBJ2-5; TRBD1 is a possible D gene (6 bases). This CDR3 comprises 15 residues. The V gene lost 4 bases and the J gene lost 4 bases, with 17 bases spanning the gap. Germline-derived CDR1 and CDR2 are SGHRS and YFSETQ. CDR3 in amino acids: CASSEVTGLGETQYF. The CDR3 DNA follows: TGCGCCAGCAGCGAGGTTACAGGGTTAGGAGAGACCCAGTACTTC.

CDR3 loop: CASSLVRYTGELFF. CDR3 in DNA: TGCGCCAGCAGCTTGGTTCGGTACACCGGGGAGCTGTTTTTT. The chain employs TRBV5-1 and TRBJ2-2; D is unresolved. CDR3 size: 14 residues. The V gene lost 0 bases and the J gene lost 3 bases, with 6 bases spanning the gap. CDR1 SGHRS and CDR2 YFSETQ come from the germline V gene.

In nucleotides, the CDR3 is TGCAGCGTTTCTAACCCCCGCGGGACAGGGGGCTTTAATGAAAAACTGTTTTTT. It translates to CSVSNPRGTGGFNEKLFF. The chain recombines TRBV29-1 with TRBJ1-4; TRBD1 matches 12 bases. The CDR3 spans 18 residues. V lost 5 bases to trimming and J lost 4 bases; unmatched junction nucleotides: 14. Per germline, CDR1 SQVTM and CDR2 ANQGSEA.

This rearrangement joins TRBV5-4 to TRBJ2-5; 11 nucleotides match TRBD1. Germline V lookup: CDR1 SGHNT, CDR2 YYREEE (reference sequence). The length of the CDR3 is 16 residues. V dropped 4 bases and J dropped 5; count of bases not matched to a gene: 10. CDR3 amino acids: CASSRTGGISMETQYF. In nucleotides, the CDR3 is TGTGCCAGCAGCAGGACAGGGGGCATTTCAATGGAGACCCAGTACTTC.